This T cell receptor beta chain stems from a study of vaccination effects on CD4 cells after COVID-19. The overall study: It was a median of 72 days after the second dose that post-vaccine samples were obtained.

Expansion with viral peptide pools was applied to antigen-specific CD4+ T cells by the ViraFEST assay prior to sequencing. The authors isolated CD4+ T cells after around nine days of culture. Participants got two doses of BNT162b2 or mRNA-1273 vaccine. Vaccine recipients lacked prior SARS-CoV-2 infection and had negative nucleocapsid antibodies. Each culture had half its medium swapped for IL-2 medium on days 3 and 7. The assay was immunoSEQ multiplex PCR, and TCRdb's table has in-frame clones only and misses some. The table lists about 24,000 clones, under 85% of them singletons. This CDR3 contains 11 residues. The germline V gene has CDR1 GTSNPN and CDR2 SVGIG (reference sequence). Trimming cost V 3 bases and J 3 bases, with 6 bases left between them. A note on this clone: The antigen is unknown.

This material consisted of CD4+ T cells from PBMCs cultured with HCoV-NL63 spike peptides, taken after COVID-19 vaccination. This chain links TRBV30 with TRBJ2-7; D gene ambiguous. The source is a human donor who received a COVID-19 vaccine. The CDR3 DNA sequence: TGTGCCTGGAGATGGGGCTACGAGCAGTACTTC. This sequence encodes CAWRWGYEQYF.